Shown below are 9 T cell receptor beta chains from a single sample sequenced in a study of blood T cell repertoires in COVID-19. Sequenced by immunoSEQ multiplex PCR; TCRdb stores in-frame clones only, minus some. The sample records 100,000 to 120,000 clones, about 85% being singletons. Sequenced sample: peripheral blood. Receptors were obtained from a woman in her fifties or sixties with COVID-19, enrolled during active disease.

This clone was observed a handful of times. V usage is TRBV27 and J usage is TRBJ1-2; tentative D call: TRBD1 (5 bases). With 3 bases removed from V and 6 bases from J, the gap between germline ends came to 17 bases. In germline, CDR1 is MNHEY, CDR2 SMNVEV (reference sequence). CDR3 length: 15 amino acids. The CDR3 is CASSFIGRRGHGYTF. For the CDR3, the DNA is TGTGCCAGCAGTTTCATTGGCAGGAGGGGCCATGGCTACACCTTC.

The chain is built from TRBV29-1 and TRBJ2-2, with D perhaps matching TRBD1 (6 bases). V was shortened by 4 bases and J by 0 bases, with 9 bases between the two germline ends. Per germline, CDR1 SQVTM and CDR2 ANQGSEA. The CDR3 contains 14 residues. CDR3 nucleotide sequence: TGCAGCGTTGGGACAGACGCGAACACCGGGGAGCTGTTTTTT. It specifies CSVGTDANTGELFF.

V is TRBV7-2 and J is TRBJ2-5, with D possibly matching TRBD2 (5 bases). CDR3 length: 16 residues. The germline V gene has CDR1 SGHTA and CDR2 FQGNSA. V gave up 1 base and J gave up 4 bases, with 16 bases separating them. The CDR3 protein is CASSLDWVRGRETQYF. CDR3 nucleotides: TGTGCCAGCAGCTTAGACTGGGTCCGGGGTCGAGAGACCCAGTACTTC.

The chain recombines TRBV24-1 with TRBJ2-3, with TRBD1 identical over 8 bases. The CDR3 extends over 14 amino acids. The V and J ends lost 5 bases and 2 bases, in that order; junction bases with no gene match: 2. Germline V gene sequence: CDR1 KGHDR, CDR2 SFDVKD. The chain's CDR3 is CATSGTGNTDTQYF. The CDR3 nucleotides are TGTGCCACCAGTGGGACAGGGAACACAGATACGCAGTATTTT.

This chain joins TRBV7-9 and TRBJ1-2; D is unclear. Per germline, CDR1 SEHNR and CDR2 FQNEAQ (reference sequence). V gave up 6 bases and J gave up 4 bases, with 24 bases separating them. This CDR3 contains 17 residues. DNA for the CDR3: TGTGCCAGCAGGCATTTCGAGGCTTACGGGTTCCGCTATGGCTACACCTTC. Translation gives CASRHFEAYGFRYGYTF.

The CDR3 reads CASSKITDDRANYGYTF. The CDR3 nucleotides are TGTGCCAGTAGTAAAATCACTGACGACAGGGCCAACTATGGCTACACCTTC. This chain uses TRBV19 with TRBJ1-2, with 7 nucleotides matching TRBD1. CDR1 is LNHDA and CDR2 is SQIVND in the germline V gene (reference sequence). The J segment lost 2 bases and the V segment lost 4 bases, leaving 13 bases of the junction unmatched. CDR3 length: 17 amino acids.

The chain recombines TRBV6-5 with TRBJ2-1, with unresolved D. In germline, CDR1 is MNHEY, CDR2 SVGAGI. The CDR3 is 11 amino acids. Deletions cut 5 bases from V and 12 bases from J, with 11 bases between. CDR3 nucleotide sequence: TGTGCCAGCAGTCACGGCGGCTTGCAGTTCTTC. Protein product: CASSHGGLQFF.

CDR3 nucleotide sequence: TGCAGCGCCCTGGACGGACTTGGCTACACCTTC. Encoded protein: CSALDGLGYTF. The chain has TRBV29-1 and TRBJ1-2, with D uncertain. Trimming pared 7 bases from V and 7 bases from J, leaving 13 bases between. CDR1 is SQVTM, CDR2 ANQGSEA, per germline. The CDR3 consists of 11 residues.

In its sample, this clone was seen once. The genes are TRBV7-9 and TRBJ2-3; D is ambiguous. Trimming removed 2 bases from V and 5 bases from J, with 8 bases in between. Germline V gene data show CDR1 as SEHNR and CDR2 as FQNEAQ (reference sequence). This CDR3 spans 13 amino acids. The CDR3 DNA reads TGTGCCAGCAGCTTATACCTAGGAGATACGCAGTATTTT. This gives the protein CASSLYLGDTQYF.